The 8 T cell receptor beta chains below come from one sample, sequenced in a study of cytomegalovirus exposure and HLA in healthy donors (dated by TCRdb to 2016 to 2017). Library construction relied on the immunoSEQ multiplex PCR assay. The multiplex PCR relied on a mix of 60 forward primers for TCR Vbeta segments and 13 reverse primers for TCR Jbeta segments. Held by TCRdb, this immuneACCESS table contains in-frame sequences only and omits some clones. Under half of the omission traces to an unresolved V gene where checked; the cause of the rest is unknown. The sample data list approximately 110,000 clones, and approximately 81% of these were observed just once. Together, the top ten hold less than 2.5% of the sample. Specimen: PBMCs. The receptors here all came from a young woman in good health and CMV-seronegative.

The V gene is TRBV7-9, the J gene TRBJ2-5; TRBD1 matches at 8 bases. J gave up 3 bases and V 5 bases, and 17 bases lay outside the gene matches. CDR1 SEHNR and CDR2 FQNEAQ come from the germline V gene (reference sequence). This CDR3 region has 18 residues. The CDR3 here is CASSPTLSRGLGEETQYF. CDR3 sequence (DNA): TGTGCCAGCAGCCCAACACTAAGCAGGGGGCTGGGGGAAGAGACCCAGTACTTC.

The table lists this clone with a few counts. The chain joins TRBV2 to TRBJ1-3; unclear D gene. Trimming took off 5 bases at V and 0 bases at J, with 14 bases between the two ends. The CDR3 is made up of 16 amino acids. The germline V gene has CDR1 SNHLY and CDR2 FYNNEI. CDR3 DNA: TGTGCCAGCAGTATGCCAGGAAGCCTCTCTGGAAACACCATATATTTT. It is translated as CASSMPGSLSGNTIYF. The whole variable domain, filled in from reference TRBV2 and TRBJ1-3, reads EPEVTQTPSHQVTQMGQEVILRCVPISNHLYFYWYRQILGQKVEFLVSFYNNEISEKSEIFDDQFSVERPDGSNFTLKIRSTKLEDSAMYFCASSMPGSLSGNTIYFGEGSWLTVV.

This clone has only a few counts. V and J are TRBV5-1 and TRBJ2-5, with TRBD2 matching over 13 bases. V was clipped by 4 bases and J by 4 bases; unmatched bases: 7. CDR3 length: 16 amino acids. Germline V gives CDR1 SGHRS, CDR2 YFSETQ. For the CDR3, the DNA is TGCGCCAGCAGCGGAACGGGACTAGCGGGACGAGAGACCCAGTACTTC. Protein product: CASSGTGLAGRETQYF.

On this clone itself: This specimen includes other DNA sequences encoding the same CDR3. This sequence joins TRBV7-3 and TRBJ2-2, with 15 bases aligning to TRBD2. With V trimmed by 5 bases and J by 5 bases, 3 bases remained unmatched. The CDR3 sequence is 16 residues long. From germline, CDR1 is SGHTA and CDR2 FQGTGA. The CDR3 loop is CASSLGLAGGTGELFF. CDR3 sequence (DNA): TGTGCCAGCAGCCTTGGACTAGCGGGAGGGACCGGGGAGCTGTTTTTT.

This sequence joins TRBV27 and TRBJ2-1, with 7 bases identical to TRBD2. J gave up 6 bases and V 5 bases, and 16 bases lay outside the gene matches. The CDR3 runs to 17 residues. Germline lookup yields CDR1 MNHEY and CDR2 SMNVEV (reference sequence). The CDR3, as DNA: TGTGCCAGCAGTCCGATACTAGCGAAATCGAGTGGCAATGAGCAGTTCTTC. It codes for CASSPILAKSSGNEQFF.

On this clone: One end of the junction does not line up with germline, which may come from a read error. The genes are TRBV5-1 and TRBJ2-2, with D perhaps TRBD1 (6 bases). Germline V gene data show CDR1 as SGHRS and CDR2 as YFSETQ. This CDR3 comprises 17 residues. The CDR3 DNA sequence: TGCGCCAGCAGCTTGGCCGTCTCAGGGGCGAACTCCGGGGAGCTGTTTTTT. This codes for CASSLAVSGANSGELFF.

The chain recombines TRBV28 with TRBJ1-5; D gene unclear. CDR1 MDHEN and CDR2 SYDVKM come from the germline V gene. The CDR3 runs to 17 residues. V shed 1 base and J shed 6 bases, with 19 bases lying between them. The CDR3 loop is CASSLFPSTPGGQPQHF. As DNA, the CDR3 is TGTGCCAGCAGTTTATTCCCCTCTACTCCTGGTGGTCAGCCCCAGCATTTT.

V gene TRBV7-2 combines with J gene TRBJ1-2; D not resolved. Per germline, CDR1 SGHTA and CDR2 FQGNSA. This CDR3 has 13 residues. Trimming left V 1 base short and J 1 base short, with 4 bases between. CDR3: CASSLDNNYGYTF. The DNA of the CDR3 is TGTGCCAGCAGCTTAGACAATAACTATGGCTACACCTTC. The full variable domain, with the rest looked up from reference TRBV7-2 and TRBJ1-2, is GAGVSQSPSNKVTEKGKDVELRCDPISGHTALYWYRQSLGQGLEFLIYFQGNSAPDKSGLPSDRFSAERTGGSVSTLTIQRTQQEDSAVYLCASSLDNNYGYTFGSGTRLTVV.